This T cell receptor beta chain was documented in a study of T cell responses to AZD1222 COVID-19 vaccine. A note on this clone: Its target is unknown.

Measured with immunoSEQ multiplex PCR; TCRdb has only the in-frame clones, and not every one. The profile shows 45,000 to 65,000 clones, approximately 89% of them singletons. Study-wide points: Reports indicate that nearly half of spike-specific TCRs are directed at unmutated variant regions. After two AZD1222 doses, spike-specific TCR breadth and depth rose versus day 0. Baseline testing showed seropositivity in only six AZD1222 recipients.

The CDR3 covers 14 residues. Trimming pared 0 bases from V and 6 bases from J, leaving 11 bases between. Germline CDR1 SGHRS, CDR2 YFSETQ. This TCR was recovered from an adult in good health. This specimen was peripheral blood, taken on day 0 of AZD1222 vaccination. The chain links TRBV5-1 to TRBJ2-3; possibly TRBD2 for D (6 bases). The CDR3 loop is CASSLGSSADTQYF. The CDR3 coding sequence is TGCGCCAGCAGCTTGGGGTCTAGCGCTGATACGCAGTATTTT.